The rows below give T cell receptor beta chains drawn from one sample of a study of OX40 agonist ivuxolimab in advanced cancers. The table came from immunoSEQ multiplex PCR; TCRdb's copy has only in-frame clones and leaves some out. The sample has some 60,000 clones; around 92% are singletons. The input for sequencing was CD4+ or CD8+ T cells sorted from blood, taken in a trial of the OX40 agonist ivuxolimab. The receptors originated from an adult with an advanced solid tumor such as melanoma, head and neck, liver or kidney cancer. Both conserved end residues are part of each CDR3. A D gene is named only where the DNA matches it firmly. Only part of the rows carry a size: once, few, many, or a class if the clone is expanded.

j_gene	abundance	v_gene	d_gene	len	CDR3nt	CDR3aa
TRBJ2-1	-	TRBV19	TRBD2	15	TGTGCCAGTAGTATATCTGGACTAGCGGGTAATGAGCAGTTCTTC	CASSISGLAGNEQFF
TRBJ2-7	-	TRBV6-5	-	14	TGTGCCAGCACCGCGGCACAAGACTCCTACGAGCAGTACTTC	CASTAAQDSYEQYF
TRBJ2-1	-	TRBV28	-	15	TGTGCCAGCAGTCCCTCGGACAGTACCTACAATGAGCAGTTCTTC	CASSPSDSTYNEQFF
TRBJ1-5	-	TRBV9	-	14	TGTGCCAGCAGCGCGTGGGACAACAATCAGCCCCAGCATTTT	CASSAWDNNQPQHF
TRBJ2-5	-	TRBV28	TRBD1	13	TGTGCCAGCAATTCCTACGAGACAGGGCCGCAGTACTTC	CASNSYETGPQYF
TRBJ2-7	-	TRBV7-9	TRBD2	18	TGTGCCAGCAGCTTAGGGGTGGCTAGCGGGAGCCCTGGTCGCGAGCAGTACTTC	CASSLGVASGSPGREQYF
TRBJ1-5	-	TRBV4-1	-	16	TGCGCCAGCAGCCATGAGGAGGGCCTTAGCAATCAGCCCCAGCATTTT	CASSHEEGLSNQPQHF
TRBJ2-7	once	TRBV27	-	12	TGTGCCAGCATAGGGACATGGGACGAGCAGTACTTC	CASIGTWDEQYF
TRBJ1-1	few	TRBV29-1	-	11	TGCAGCGTTGACAGCAGATCTGAAGCTTTCTTT	CSVDSRSEAFF
TRBJ1-3	-	TRBV7-2	TRBD1	16	TGTGCCAGCAGCTTAAGTGGCAGGGGGCCTGGAAACACCATATATTTT	CASSLSGRGPGNTIYF
TRBJ1-2	-	TRBV6-4	-	12	TGTGCCAGCTCGGATGGTAACTATGGCTACACCTTC	CASSDGNYGYTF
TRBJ1-5	-	TRBV27	TRBD1	14	TGTGCCAGCAGAAGGACAGGGGGCGCCCAGCCCCAGCATTTT	CASRRTGGAQPQHF
TRBJ1-5	-	TRBV5-8	TRBD1	20	TGTGCCAGCAGCTCCGGGACAGGGGTGTCGGGGGCGGCGGGCAATCAGCCCCAGCATTTT	CASSSGTGVSGAAGNQPQHF
TRBJ1-3	-	TRBV7-9	TRBD1	15	TGTGCCAGCAGCCGTAGGGACAGATCTGGAAACACCATATATTTT	CASSRRDRSGNTIYF
TRBJ2-7	-	TRBV7-7	-	13	TGTGCTAGCAGCTTAGGGGAGACCTACGAGCAGTACTTC	CASSLGETYEQYF